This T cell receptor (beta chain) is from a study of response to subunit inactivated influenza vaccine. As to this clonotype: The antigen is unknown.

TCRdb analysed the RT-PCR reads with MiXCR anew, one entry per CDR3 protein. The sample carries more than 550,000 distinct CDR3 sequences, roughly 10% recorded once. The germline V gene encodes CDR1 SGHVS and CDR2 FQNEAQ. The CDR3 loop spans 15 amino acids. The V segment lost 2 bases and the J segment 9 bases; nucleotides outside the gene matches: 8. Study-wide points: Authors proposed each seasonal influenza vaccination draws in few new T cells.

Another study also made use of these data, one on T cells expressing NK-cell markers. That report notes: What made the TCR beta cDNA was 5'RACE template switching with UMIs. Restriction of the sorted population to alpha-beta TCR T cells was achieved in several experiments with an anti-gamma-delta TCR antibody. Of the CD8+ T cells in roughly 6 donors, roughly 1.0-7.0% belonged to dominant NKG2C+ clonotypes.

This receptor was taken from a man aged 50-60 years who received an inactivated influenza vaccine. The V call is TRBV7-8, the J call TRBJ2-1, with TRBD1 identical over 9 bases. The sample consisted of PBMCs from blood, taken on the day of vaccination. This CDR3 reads CASSLSGTGWGEQFF. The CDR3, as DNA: TGTGCCAGCAGCTTATCCGGGACAGGGTGGGGTGAGCAGTTCTTC.